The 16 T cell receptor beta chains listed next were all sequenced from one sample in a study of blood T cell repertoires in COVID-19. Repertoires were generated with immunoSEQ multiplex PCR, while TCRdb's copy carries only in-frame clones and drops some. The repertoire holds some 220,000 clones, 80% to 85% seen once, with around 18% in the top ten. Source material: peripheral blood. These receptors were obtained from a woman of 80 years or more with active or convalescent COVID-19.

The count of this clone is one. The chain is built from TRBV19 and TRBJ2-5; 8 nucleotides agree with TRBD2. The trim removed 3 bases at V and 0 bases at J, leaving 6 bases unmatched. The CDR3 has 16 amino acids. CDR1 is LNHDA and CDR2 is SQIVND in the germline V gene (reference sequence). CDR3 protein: CASSMISGAYQETQYF. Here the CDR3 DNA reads TGTGCCAGTAGTATGATTAGCGGGGCCTACCAAGAGACCCAGTACTTC.

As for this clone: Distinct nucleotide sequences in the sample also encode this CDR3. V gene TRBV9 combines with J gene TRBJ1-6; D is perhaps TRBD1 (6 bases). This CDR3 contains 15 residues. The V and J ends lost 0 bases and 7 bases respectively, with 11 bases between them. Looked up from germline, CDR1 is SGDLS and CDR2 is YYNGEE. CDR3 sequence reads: CASSVEGHGNSPLHF. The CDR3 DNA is TGTGCCAGCAGCGTAGAGGGACATGGGAATTCACCCCTCCACTTT.

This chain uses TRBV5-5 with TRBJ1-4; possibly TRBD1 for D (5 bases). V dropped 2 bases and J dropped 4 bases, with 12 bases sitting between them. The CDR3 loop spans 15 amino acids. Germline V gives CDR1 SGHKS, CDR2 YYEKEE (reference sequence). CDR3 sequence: CASSLGGDYNEKLFF. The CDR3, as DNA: TGTGCCAGCAGCTTAGGAGGGGACTATAATGAAAAACTGTTTTTT. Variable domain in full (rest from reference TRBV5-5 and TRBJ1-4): DAGVTQSPTHLIKTRGQQVTLRCSPISGHKSVSWYQQVLGQGPQFIFQYYEKEERGRGNFPDRFSARQFPNYSSELNVNALLLGDSALYLCASSLGGDYNEKLFFGSGTQLSVL.

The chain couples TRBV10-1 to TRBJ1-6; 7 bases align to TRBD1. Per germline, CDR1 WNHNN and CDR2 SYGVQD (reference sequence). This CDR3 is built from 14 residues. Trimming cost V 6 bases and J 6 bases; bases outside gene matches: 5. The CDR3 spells CASSATGSNSPLHF. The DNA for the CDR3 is TGCGCCAGCAGCGCGACAGGGAGTAATTCACCCCTCCACTTT.

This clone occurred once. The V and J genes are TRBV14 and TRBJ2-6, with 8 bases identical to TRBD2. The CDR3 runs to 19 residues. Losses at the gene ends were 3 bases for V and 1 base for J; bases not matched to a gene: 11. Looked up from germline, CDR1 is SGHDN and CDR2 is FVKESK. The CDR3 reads CASSHLSGIGGSGANVLTF. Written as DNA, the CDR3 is TGTGCCAGCAGCCATCTTAGCGGGATAGGAGGATCTGGGGCCAACGTCCTGACTTTC.

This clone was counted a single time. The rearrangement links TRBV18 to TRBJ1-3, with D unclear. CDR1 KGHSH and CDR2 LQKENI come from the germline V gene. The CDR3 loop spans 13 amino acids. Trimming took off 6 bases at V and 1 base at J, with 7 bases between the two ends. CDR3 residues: CASSRLSGNTIYF. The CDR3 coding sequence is TGTGCCAGCTCGCGATTGTCTGGAAACACCATATATTTT.

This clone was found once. The CDR3 nucleotides are TGTGCCAGCAGCTCGGACCGGGGGTATCTTGGCTACACCTTC. As protein: CASSSDRGYLGYTF. This chain connects TRBV7-2 to TRBJ1-2; tentative D call: TRBD1 (5 bases). CDR3 length: 14 residues. In germline, CDR1 is SGHTA, CDR2 FQGNSA. V lost 4 bases to trimming and J lost 7 bases, with 16 bases between them.

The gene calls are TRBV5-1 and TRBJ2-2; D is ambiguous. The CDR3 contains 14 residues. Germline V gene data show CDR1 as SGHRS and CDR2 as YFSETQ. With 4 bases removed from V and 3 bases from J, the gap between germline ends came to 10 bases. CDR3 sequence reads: CASSKDGYTGELFF. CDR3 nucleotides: TGCGCCAGCAGCAAAGACGGGTACACCGGGGAGCTGTTTTTT.

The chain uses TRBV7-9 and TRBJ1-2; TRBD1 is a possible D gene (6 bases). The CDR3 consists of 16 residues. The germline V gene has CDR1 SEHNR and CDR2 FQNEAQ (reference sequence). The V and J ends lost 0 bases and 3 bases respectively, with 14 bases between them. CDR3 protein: CASSLAQGRPHYGYTF. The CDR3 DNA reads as TGTGCCAGCAGCTTAGCCCAGGGGCGCCCTCACTATGGCTACACCTTC. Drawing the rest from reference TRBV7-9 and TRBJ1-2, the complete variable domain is DTGVSQNPRHKITKRGQNVTFRCDPISEHNRLYWYRQTLGQGPEFLTYFQNEAQLEKSRLLSDRFSAERPKGSFSTLEIQRTEQGDSAMYLCASSLAQGRPHYGYTFGSGTRLTVV.

The CDR3 DNA sequence: TGCGCCAGCAGTCAAACAGGGGGTCTTCGGAACACCGGGGAGCTGTTTTTT. Translation gives CASSQTGGLRNTGELFF. The chain employs TRBV23-1 and TRBJ2-2, with 8 bases aligning to TRBD1. TRBV23-1 is an ORF; its function is uncertain. This CDR3 comprises 17 residues. V shed 2 bases, J shed 1 base, and the junction held 6 bases outside the gene matches.

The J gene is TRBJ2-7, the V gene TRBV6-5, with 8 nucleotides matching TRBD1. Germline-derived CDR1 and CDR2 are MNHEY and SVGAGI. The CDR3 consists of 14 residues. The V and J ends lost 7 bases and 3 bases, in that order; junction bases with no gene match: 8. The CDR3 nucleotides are TGTGCCAGCATGCCGGACAGGGTCGGCTACGAGCAGTACTTC. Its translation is CASMPDRVGYEQYF.

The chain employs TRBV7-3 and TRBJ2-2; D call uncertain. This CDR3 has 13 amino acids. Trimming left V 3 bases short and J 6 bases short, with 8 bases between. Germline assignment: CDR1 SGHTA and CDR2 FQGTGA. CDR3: CASSFTPPGELFF. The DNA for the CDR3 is TGTGCCAGCAGCTTCACTCCGCCCGGGGAGCTGTTTTTT.

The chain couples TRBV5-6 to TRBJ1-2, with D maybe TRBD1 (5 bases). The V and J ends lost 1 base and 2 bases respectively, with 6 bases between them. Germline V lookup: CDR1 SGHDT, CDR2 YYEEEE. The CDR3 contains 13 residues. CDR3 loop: CASSLKGNYGYTF. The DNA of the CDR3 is TGTGCCAGCAGCTTGAAGGGGAACTATGGCTACACCTTC.

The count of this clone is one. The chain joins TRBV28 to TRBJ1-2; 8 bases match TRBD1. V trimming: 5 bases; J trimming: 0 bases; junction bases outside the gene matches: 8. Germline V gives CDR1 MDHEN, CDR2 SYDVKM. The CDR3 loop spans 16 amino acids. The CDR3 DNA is TGTGCCAGCAGTGGACCGGGACAGGATTCTAACTATGGCTACACCTTC. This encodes CASSGPGQDSNYGYTF.

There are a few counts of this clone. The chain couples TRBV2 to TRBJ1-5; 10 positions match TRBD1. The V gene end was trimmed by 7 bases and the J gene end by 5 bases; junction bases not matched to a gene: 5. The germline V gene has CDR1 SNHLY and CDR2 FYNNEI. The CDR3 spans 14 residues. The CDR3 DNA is TGTGCCAGCACTCCGGGACAGGGGCATCAGCCCCAGCATTTT. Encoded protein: CASTPGQGHQPQHF.

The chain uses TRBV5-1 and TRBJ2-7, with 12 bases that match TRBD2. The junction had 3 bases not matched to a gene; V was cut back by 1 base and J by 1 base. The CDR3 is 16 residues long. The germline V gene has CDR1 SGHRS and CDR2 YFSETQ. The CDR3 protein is CASSLRTSGASYEQYF. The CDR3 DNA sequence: TGCGCCAGCAGCTTGCGGACTAGCGGGGCGTCCTACGAGCAGTACTTC.